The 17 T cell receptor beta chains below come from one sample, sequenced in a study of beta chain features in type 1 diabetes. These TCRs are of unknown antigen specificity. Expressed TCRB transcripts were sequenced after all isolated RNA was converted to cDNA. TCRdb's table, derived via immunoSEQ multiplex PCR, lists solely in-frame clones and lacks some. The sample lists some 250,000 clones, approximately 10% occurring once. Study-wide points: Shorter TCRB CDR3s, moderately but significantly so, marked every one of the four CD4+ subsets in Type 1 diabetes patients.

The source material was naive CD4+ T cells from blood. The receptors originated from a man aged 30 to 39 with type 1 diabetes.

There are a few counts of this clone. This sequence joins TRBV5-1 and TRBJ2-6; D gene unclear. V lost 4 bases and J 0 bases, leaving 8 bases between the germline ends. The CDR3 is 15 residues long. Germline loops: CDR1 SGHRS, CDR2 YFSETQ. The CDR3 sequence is CASSQAYSGANVLTF. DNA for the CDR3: TGCGCCAGCAGCCAAGCCTACTCTGGGGCCAACGTCCTGACTTTC.

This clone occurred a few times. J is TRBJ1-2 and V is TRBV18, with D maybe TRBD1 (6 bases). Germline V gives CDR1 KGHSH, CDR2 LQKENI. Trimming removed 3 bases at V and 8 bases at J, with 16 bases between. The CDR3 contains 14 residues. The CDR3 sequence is CASSPNRDQGGYTF. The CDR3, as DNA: TGTGCCAGCTCACCCAACAGGGATCAAGGGGGCTACACCTTC. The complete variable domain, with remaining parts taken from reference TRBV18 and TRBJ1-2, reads NAGVMQNPRHLVRRRGQEARLRCSPMKGHSHVYWYRQLPEEGLKFMVYLQKENIIDESGMPKERFSAEFPKEGPSILRIQQVVRGDSAAYFCASSPNRDQGGYTFGSGTRLTVV.

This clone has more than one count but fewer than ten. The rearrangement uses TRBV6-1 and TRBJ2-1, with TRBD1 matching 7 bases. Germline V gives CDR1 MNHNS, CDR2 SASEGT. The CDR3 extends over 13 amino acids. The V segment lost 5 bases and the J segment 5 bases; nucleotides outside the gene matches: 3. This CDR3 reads CASSNTGDNEQFF. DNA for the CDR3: TGTGCCAGCAGTAATACAGGGGACAATGAGCAGTTCTTC.

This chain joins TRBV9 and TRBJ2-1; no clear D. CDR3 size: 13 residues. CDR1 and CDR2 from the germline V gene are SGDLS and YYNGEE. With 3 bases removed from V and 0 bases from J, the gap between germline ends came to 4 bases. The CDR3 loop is CASSASSYNEQFF. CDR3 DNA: TGTGCCAGCAGCGCGAGCTCCTACAATGAGCAGTTCTTC.

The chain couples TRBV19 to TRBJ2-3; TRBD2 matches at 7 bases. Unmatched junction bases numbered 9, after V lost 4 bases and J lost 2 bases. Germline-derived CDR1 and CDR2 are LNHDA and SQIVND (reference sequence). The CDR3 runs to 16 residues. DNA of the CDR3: TGTGCCAGTAGTAGGGTGGCGGGGGTTACCACAGATACGCAGTATTTT. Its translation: CASSRVAGVTTDTQYF. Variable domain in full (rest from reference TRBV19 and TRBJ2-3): DGGITQSPKYLFRKEGQNVTLSCEQNLNHDAMYWYRQDPGQGLRLIYYSQIVNDFQKGDIAEGYSVSREKKESFPLTVTSAQKNPTAFYLCASSRVAGVTTDTQYFGPGTRLTVL.

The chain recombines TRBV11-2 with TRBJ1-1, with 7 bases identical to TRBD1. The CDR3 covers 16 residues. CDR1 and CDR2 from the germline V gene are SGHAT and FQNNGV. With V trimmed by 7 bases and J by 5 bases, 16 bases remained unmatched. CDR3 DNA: TGTGCCAGCACCCTACCCACAGGGGTCGTTAGGACTGAAGCTTTCTTT. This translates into CASTLPTGVVRTEAFF.

The CDR3 nucleotides read TGTGCCAGCAGCTCGCAGGGGTCTAATGAAAAACTGTTTTTT. Amino acid sequence: CASSSQGSNEKLFF. This rearrangement joins TRBV7-9 to TRBJ1-4; D is possibly TRBD1 (6 bases). CDR3 length equals 14 residues. Germline CDR1 reads SEHNR; CDR2 reads FQNEAQ (reference sequence). The V end lost 4 bases, the J end lost 3 bases, and 9 bases lay between the germline ends.

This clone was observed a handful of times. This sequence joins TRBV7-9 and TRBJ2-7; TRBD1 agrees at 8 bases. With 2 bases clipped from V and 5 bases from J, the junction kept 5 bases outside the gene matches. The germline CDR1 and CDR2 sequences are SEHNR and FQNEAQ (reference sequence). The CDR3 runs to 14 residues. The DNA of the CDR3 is TGTGCCAGCAGCTTAATGCAGGGGGCGAACGAGCAGTACTTC. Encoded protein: CASSLMQGANEQYF.

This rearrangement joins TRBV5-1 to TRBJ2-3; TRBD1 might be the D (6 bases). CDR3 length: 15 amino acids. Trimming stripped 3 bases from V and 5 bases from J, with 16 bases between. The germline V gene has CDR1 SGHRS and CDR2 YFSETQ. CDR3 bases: TGCGCCAGCAGCTCGACAGGACCTAGTTTAGATACGCAGTATTTT. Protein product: CASSSTGPSLDTQYF.

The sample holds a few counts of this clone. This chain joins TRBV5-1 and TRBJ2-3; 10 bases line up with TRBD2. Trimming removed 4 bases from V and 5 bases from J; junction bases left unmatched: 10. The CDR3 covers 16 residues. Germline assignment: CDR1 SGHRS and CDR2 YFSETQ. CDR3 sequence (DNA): TGCGCCAGCAGCCCACCTAGCGGGGGCTACCAAGATACGCAGTATTTT. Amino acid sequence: CASSPPSGGYQDTQYF.

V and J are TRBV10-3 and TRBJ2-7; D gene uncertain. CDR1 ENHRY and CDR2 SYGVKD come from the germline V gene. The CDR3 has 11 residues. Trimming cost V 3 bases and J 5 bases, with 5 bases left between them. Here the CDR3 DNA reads TGTGCCATCAGTGACCTTAACGAGCAGTACTTC. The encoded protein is CAISDLNEQYF.

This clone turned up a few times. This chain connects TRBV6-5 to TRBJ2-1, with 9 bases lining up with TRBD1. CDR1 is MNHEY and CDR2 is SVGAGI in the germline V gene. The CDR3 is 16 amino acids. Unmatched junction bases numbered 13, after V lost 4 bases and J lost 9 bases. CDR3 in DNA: TGTGCCAGCAGTTCCCTCGCGGGACAGGGTACCGGTGAGCAGTTCTTC. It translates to CASSSLAGQGTGEQFF.

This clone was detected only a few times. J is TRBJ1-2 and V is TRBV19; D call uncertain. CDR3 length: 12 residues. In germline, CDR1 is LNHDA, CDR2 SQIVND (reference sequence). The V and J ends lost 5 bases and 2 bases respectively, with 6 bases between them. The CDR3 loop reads CASSPQNYGYTF. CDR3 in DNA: TGTGCCAGTAGTCCCCAAAACTATGGCTACACCTTC.

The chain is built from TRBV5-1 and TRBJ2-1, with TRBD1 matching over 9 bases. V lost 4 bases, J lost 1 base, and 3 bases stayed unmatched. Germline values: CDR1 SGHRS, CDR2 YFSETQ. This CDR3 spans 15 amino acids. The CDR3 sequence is CASSRDRASYNEQFF. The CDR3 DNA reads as TGCGCCAGCAGCCGGGACAGGGCTTCCTACAATGAGCAGTTCTTC.

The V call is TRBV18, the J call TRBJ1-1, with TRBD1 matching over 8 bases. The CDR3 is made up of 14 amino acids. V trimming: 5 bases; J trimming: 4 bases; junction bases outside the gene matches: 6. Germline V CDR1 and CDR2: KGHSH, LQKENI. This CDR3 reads CASSTRTGSTEAFF. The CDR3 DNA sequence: TGTGCCAGCTCAACGCGGACAGGGAGCACTGAAGCTTTCTTT. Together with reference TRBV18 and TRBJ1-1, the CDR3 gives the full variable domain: NAGVMQNPRHLVRRRGQEARLRCSPMKGHSHVYWYRQLPEEGLKFMVYLQKENIIDESGMPKERFSAEFPKEGPSILRIQQVVRGDSAAYFCASSTRTGSTEAFFGQGTRLTVV.

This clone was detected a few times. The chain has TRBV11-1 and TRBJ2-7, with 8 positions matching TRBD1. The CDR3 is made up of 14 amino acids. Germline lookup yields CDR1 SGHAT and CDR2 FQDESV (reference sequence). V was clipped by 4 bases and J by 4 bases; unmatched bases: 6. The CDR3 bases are TGTGCCAGCAGCTCCCGACAGGGGCGGTACGAGCAGTACTTC. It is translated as CASSSRQGRYEQYF.

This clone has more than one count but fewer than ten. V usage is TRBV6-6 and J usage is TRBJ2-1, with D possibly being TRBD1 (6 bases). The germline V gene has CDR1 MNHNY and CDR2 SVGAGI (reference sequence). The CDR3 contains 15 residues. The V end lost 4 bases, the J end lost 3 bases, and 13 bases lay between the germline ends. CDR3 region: CASSLGGGRYNEQFF. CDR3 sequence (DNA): TGTGCCAGCAGTTTAGGTGGGGGCCGCTACAATGAGCAGTTCTTC.